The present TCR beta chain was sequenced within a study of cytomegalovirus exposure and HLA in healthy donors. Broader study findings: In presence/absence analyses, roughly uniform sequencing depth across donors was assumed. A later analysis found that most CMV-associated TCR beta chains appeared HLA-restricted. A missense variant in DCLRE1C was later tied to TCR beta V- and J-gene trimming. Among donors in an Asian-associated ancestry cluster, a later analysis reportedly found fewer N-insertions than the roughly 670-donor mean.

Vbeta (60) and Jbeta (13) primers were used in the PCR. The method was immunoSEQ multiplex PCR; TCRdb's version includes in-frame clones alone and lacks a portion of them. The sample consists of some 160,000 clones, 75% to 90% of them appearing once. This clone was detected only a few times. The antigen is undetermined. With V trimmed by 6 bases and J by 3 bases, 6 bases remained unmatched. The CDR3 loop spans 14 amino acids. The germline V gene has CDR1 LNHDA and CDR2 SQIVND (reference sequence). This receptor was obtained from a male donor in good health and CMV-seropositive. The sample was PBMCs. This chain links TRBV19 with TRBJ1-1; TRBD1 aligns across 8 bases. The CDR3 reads CASSSDRAYTEAFF. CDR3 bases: TGTGCCAGTAGCTCGGACAGGGCCTACACTGAAGCTTTCTTT.